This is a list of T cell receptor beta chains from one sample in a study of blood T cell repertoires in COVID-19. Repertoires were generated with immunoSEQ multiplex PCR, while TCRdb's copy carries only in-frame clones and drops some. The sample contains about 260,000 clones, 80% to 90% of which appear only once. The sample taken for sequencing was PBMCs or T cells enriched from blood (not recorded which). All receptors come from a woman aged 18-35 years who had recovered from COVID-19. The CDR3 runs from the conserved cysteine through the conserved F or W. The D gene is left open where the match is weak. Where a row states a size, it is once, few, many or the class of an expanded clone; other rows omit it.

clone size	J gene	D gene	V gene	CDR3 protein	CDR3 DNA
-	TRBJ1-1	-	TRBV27	CASSLGPGGTEAFF	TGTGCCAGCAGTTTGGGCCCCGGGGGGACTGAAGCTTTCTTT
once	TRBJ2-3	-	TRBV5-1	CASSSLAGAGSNTQYF	TGCGCCAGCAGCTCCTTGGCGGGGGCAGGCAGTAATACGCAGTATTTT
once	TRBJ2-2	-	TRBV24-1	CATRETGNTGELFF	TGTGCCACCAGGGAGACAGGGAACACCGGGGAGCTGTTTTTT
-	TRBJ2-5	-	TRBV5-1	CASSSYQETQYF	TGCGCCAGCAGCTCGTACCAAGAGACCCAGTACTTC
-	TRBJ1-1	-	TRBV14	CASSYGGGNTEAFF	TGTGCCAGCAGCTACGGGGGGGGGAACACTGAAGCTTTCTTT
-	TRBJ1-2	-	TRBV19	CASSHGGAEYGYTF	TGTGCCAGTAGCCATGGTGGGGCAGAGTATGGCTACACCTTC
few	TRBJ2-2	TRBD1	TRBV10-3	CAISEVPGQGAGELFF	TGTGCCATCAGTGAGGTACCGGGACAGGGGGCCGGGGAGCTGTTTTTT
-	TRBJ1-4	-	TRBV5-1	CASSSGIGEKLFF	TGCGCCAGCAGCTCGGGGATAGGTGAAAAACTGTTTTTT
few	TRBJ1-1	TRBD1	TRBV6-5	CASSRDSGNKAFF	TGTGCCAGCAGTCGGGACAGTGGGAATAAAGCTTTCTTT
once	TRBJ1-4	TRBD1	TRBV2	CASSGGQGRSEKLFF	TGTGCCAGCAGTGGGGGACAGGGAAGAAGTGAAAAACTGTTTTTT
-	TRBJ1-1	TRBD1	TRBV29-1	CSVRGRTGLSTEAFF	TGCAGCGTCCGAGGGCGGACAGGGTTAAGCACTGAAGCTTTCTTT
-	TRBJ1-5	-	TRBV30	CAWSFSGRQPQHF	TGTGCCTGGAGTTTCTCGGGTCGTCAGCCCCAGCATTTT
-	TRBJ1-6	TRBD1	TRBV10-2	CASTNGTGNNSPLHF	TGCGCCAGCACCAATGGGACAGGGAATAATTCACCCCTCCACTTT
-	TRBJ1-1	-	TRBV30	CAWSVNSVSHTEAFF	TGTGCCTGGAGTGTAAATTCAGTTTCGCACACTGAAGCTTTCTTT
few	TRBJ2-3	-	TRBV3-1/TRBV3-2	CASSPRQGLTDTQYF	TGTGCCAGCAGCCCCCGACAGGGACTTACAGATACGCAGTATTTT
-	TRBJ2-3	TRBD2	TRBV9	CASSGRLASDTQYF	TGTGCCAGCAGCGGGCGACTAGCGAGTGATACGCAGTATTTT
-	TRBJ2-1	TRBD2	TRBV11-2	CASSLEGLAGGLLSYNEQFF	TGTGCCAGCAGCTTAGAGGGACTAGCGGGGGGGCTACTCTCCTACAATGAGCAGTTCTTC
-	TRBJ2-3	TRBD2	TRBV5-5	CASSQGLAGFADTQYF	TGTGCCAGCAGCCAAGGACTAGCGGGGTTCGCAGATACGCAGTATTTT
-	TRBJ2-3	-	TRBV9	CASSVRQADTQYF	TGTGCCAGCAGCGTGAGACAGGCAGATACGCAGTATTTT
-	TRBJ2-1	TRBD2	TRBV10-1	CASSELAGVNNEQFF	TGCGCCAGCAGTGAGCTAGCGGGGGTGAACAATGAGCAGTTCTTC
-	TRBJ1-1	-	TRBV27	CASSLIGSRANTEAFF	TGTGCCAGCAGTTTAATAGGGTCCAGGGCAAACACTGAAGCTTTCTTT
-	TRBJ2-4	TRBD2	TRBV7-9	CASSETSGGWYIQYF	TGTGCCAGCAGCGAGACTAGCGGGGGGTGGTACATTCAGTACTTC
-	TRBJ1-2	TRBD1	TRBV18	CASSPRGGTAYGYTF	TGTGCCAGCTCACCCCGCGGGGGGACAGCCTATGGCTACACCTTC
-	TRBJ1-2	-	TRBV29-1	CSVTGLTNYGYTF	TGCAGCGTCACAGGGCTCACTAACTATGGCTACACCTTC
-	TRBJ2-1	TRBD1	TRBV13	CASSLDRGPNEQFF	TGTGCCAGCAGCTTAGACAGGGGCCCCAATGAGCAGTTCTTC
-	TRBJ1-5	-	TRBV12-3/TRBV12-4	CASSWTGNQPQHF	TGTGCCAGCAGTTGGACAGGCAATCAGCCCCAGCATTTT
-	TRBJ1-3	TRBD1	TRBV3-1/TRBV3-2	CASSGTGSGNTIYF	TGTGCCAGCAGCGGGACAGGGTCTGGAAACACCATATATTTT
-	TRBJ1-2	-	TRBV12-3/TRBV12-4	CASSAGQSYGYTF	TGTGCCAGCAGTGCCGGACAGTCCTATGGCTACACCTTC
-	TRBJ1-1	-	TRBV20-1	CSASNPGMNTEAFF	TGCAGTGCTAGTAACCCGGGGATGAACACTGAAGCTTTCTTT
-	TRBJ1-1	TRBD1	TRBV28	CASSLSLGTAAEAFF	TGTGCCAGCAGTTTATCCCTTGGGACAGCTGCTGAAGCTTTCTTT
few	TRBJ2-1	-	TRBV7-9	CASTRDINNEQFF	TGTGCCAGCACCAGAGACATCAACAATGAGCAGTTCTTC
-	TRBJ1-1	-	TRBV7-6	CASSLGQAMNTEAFF	TGTGCCAGCAGCTTAGGGCAGGCTATGAACACTGAAGCTTTCTTT
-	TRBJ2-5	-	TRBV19	CASTPTHSQETQYF	TGTGCCAGTACCCCTACCCATAGTCAAGAGACCCAGTACTTC
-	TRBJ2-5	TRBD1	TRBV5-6	CASSRDRETQYF	TGTGCCAGCAGCAGGGACAGGGAGACCCAGTACTTC
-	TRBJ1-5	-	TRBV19	CASLALYSNQPQHF	TGTGCCAGTCTAGCGCTTTATAGCAATCAGCCCCAGCATTTT
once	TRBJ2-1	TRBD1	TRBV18	CASSPRQGDYEQFF	TGTGCCAGCTCACCACGACAGGGGGATTATGAGCAGTTCTTC
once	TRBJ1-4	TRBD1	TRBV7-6	CASSLAGQGVQKLFF	TGTGCCAGCAGCTTAGCTGGACAGGGGGTTCAAAAACTGTTTTTT
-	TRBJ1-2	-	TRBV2	CASSEPVFSSYTF	TGTGCCAGCAGTGAGCCCGTCTTTAGTAGCTACACCTTC
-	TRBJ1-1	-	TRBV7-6	CASSLDVAGAMNTEAFF	TGTGCCAGCAGCTTAGATGTGGCAGGGGCGATGAACACTGAAGCTTTCTTT
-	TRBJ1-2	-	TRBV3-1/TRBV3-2	CASSPWQGSGYTF	TGTGCCAGCAGCCCTTGGCAGGGCAGTGGCTACACCTTC
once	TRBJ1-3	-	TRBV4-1	CASSQDSVLGNTIYF	TGCGCCAGCAGCCAAGACAGTGTCCTTGGAAACACCATATATTTT
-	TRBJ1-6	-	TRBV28	CASSLVSGRGLNSPLHF	TGTGCCAGCAGTTTAGTAAGCGGGCGGGGTCTTAATTCACCCCTCCACTTT
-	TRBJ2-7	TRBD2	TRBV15	CATSRDQLAGDEQYF	TGTGCCACCAGCAGAGATCAGTTGGCGGGGGATGAGCAGTACTTC
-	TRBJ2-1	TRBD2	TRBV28	CASSSPTSGGADEQFF	TGTGCCAGCAGTTCCCCGACTAGCGGGGGGGCCGATGAGCAGTTCTTC
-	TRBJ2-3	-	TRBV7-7	CASSSSNRMEDTQYF	TGTGCTAGCAGCTCGAGCAACCGGATGGAGGATACGCAGTATTTT
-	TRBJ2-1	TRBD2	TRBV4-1	CASSPLLAGHYNEQFF	TGCGCCAGCAGCCCCCTGCTAGCGGGGCACTACAATGAGCAGTTCTTC
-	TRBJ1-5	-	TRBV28	CASIWGDRDQPQHF	TGTGCCAGCATTTGGGGAGATCGGGATCAGCCCCAGCATTTT
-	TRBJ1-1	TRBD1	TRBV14	CASSGETGLNTEAFF	TGTGCCAGCAGCGGAGAGACAGGGCTGAACACTGAAGCTTTCTTT
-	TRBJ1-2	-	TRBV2	CASSDVGRAAANYGYTF	TGTGCCAGCAGTGACGTAGGGAGAGCAGCAGCTAACTATGGCTACACCTTC
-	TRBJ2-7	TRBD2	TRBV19	CASSNPGGGGLYEQYF	TGTGCCAGTAGTAACCCCGGGGGCGGGGGGCTCTACGAGCAGTACTTC
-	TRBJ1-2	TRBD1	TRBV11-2	CASTQEGGINYGYTF	TGTGCCAGCACTCAAGAAGGGGGCATAAACTATGGCTACACCTTC
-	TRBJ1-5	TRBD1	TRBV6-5	CASSSDRARNQPQHF	TGTGCCAGCAGCTCCGACAGGGCGCGCAATCAGCCCCAGCATTTT